This passage covers 23 T cell receptor beta chains from one sample sequenced in a study of T cells in Graves' hyperthyroidism and ophthalmopathy. RNA transcripts gave rise to amplified TCR beta CDR3 regions. TCR CDR3 underwent first-round RT-PCR with the HTBI primer set. TCRdb redid the calling of the multiplex PCR reads with MiXCR, one entry per CDR3 protein. The sample holds some 200,000 distinct CDR3 sequences, 17% seen once. The sample consisted of blood. All receptors come from a woman between 50 and 59 years old with Graves' hyperthyroidism.

A few counts support this clonotype. V and J are TRBV20-1 and TRBJ1-2; 9 bases are a match to TRBD1. V shed 0 bases and J 4 bases; nucleotides not matched to a gene: 9. Germline V gene sequence: CDR1 DFQATT, CDR2 SNEGSKA (reference sequence). The CDR3 contains 16 residues. The CDR3 loop is CSARDGTGKVSYGYTF. As DNA, the CDR3 is TGCAGTGCTAGAGATGGGACAGGGAAGGTTTCCTATGGCTACACCTTC.

This clonotype has ten or more counts. The J gene is TRBJ2-7, the V gene TRBV20-1; the D gene is possibly TRBD1 (7 bases). Trimming removed 2 bases from V and 3 bases from J, with 20 bases in between. From germline, CDR1 is DFQATT and CDR2 SNEGSKA (reference sequence). The CDR3 totals 16 residues. CDR3 loop: CSARWARAGGSYEQYF. The CDR3, as DNA: TGCAGTGCTAGATGGGCTAGGGCAGGGGGGAGCTACGAGCAGTACTTC.

This clonotype was seen only a few times. This sequence joins TRBV6-1 and TRBJ1-5, with D unresolved. CDR3 length: 12 residues. Per germline, CDR1 MNHNS and CDR2 SASEGT. Between the trimmed V and J ends, which lost 6 bases and 4 bases, there was a span of 7 bases. CDR3 loop: CASRPGNQPQHF. The CDR3 DNA reads TGTGCCAGCAGACCAGGAAATCAGCCCCAGCATTTT.

This clonotype came up many times. The V gene is TRBV20-1, the J gene TRBJ2-1; 8 bases match TRBD2. The V and J ends lost 5 bases and 3 bases, in that order; junction bases with no gene match: 6. CDR3 length: 14 amino acids. Germline V gene data show CDR1 as DFQATT and CDR2 as SNEGSKA (reference sequence). CDR3 sequence reads: CSAPTSGVYNEQFF. The CDR3 region has the DNA TGCAGTGCTCCCACTAGCGGAGTCTACAATGAGCAGTTCTTC.

The table lists this clonotype with a few counts. This chain uses TRBV19 with TRBJ1-1; 9 bases are shared with TRBD1. From germline, CDR1 is LNHDA and CDR2 SQIVND (reference sequence). The CDR3 is 14 amino acids. The trim removed 4 bases at V and 8 bases at J, leaving 8 bases unmatched. CDR3 residues: CASSTDRGGREAFF. CDR3 bases: TGTGCCAGTAGTACGGACAGGGGCGGGAGGGAAGCTTTCTTT.

There are many counts of this clonotype. The rearrangement joins TRBV11-2 to TRBJ2-7; 8 positions match TRBD1. The CDR3 consists of 16 residues. The V gene's germline CDR1 is SGHAT and CDR2 FQNNGV. V shed 5 bases and J 3 bases; nucleotides not matched to a gene: 12. The CDR3 DNA follows: TGTGCCAGCAGCCCAAGATTTCGCGGACAGGGCTACGAGCAGTACTTC. Translation gives CASSPRFRGQGYEQYF.

This clonotype was seen more than once but under ten times. The CDR3: CASSPGATSSLWEQFF. The CDR3 nucleotides are TGCGCCAGCAGCCCCGGAGCGACTAGTTCCCTTTGGGAGCAGTTCTTC. The J gene is TRBJ2-1, the V gene TRBV5-1; a weak D match, TRBD2 (6 bases). V was pared by 4 bases and J by 10 bases, with 24 bases between. Germline V CDR1 and CDR2: SGHRS, YFSETQ. This CDR3 is 16 amino acids long.

The chain combines TRBV6-1 with TRBJ2-5, with no clear D. The CDR3 loop spans 13 amino acids. V was pared by 11 bases and J by 2 bases, with 15 bases between. Germline CDR1 and CDR2: MNHNS and SASEGT. CDR3 nucleotide sequence: TGTGCCCTACAACTCCCAGCTCAAGAGACCCAGTACTTC. As protein: CALQLPAQETQYF.

This clonotype was seen many times. V gene TRBV7-2 combines with J gene TRBJ1-4; the D is unclear. CDR3 length: 15 amino acids. V was cut by 3 bases and J by 5 bases, with 13 bases left in between. Germline V gene sequence: CDR1 SGHTA, CDR2 FQGNSA. The DNA of the CDR3 is TGTGCCAGCAGCTTGGCGGGCAATTCGAATGAAAAACTGTTTTTT. It is translated as CASSLAGNSNEKLFF. Drawing the rest from reference TRBV7-2 and TRBJ1-4, the complete variable domain is GAGVSQSPSNKVTEKGKDVELRCDPISGHTALYWYRQSLGQGLEFLIYFQGNSAPDKSGLPSDRFSAERTGGSVSTLTIQRTQQEDSAVYLCASSLAGNSNEKLFFGSGTQLSVL.

CDR3 in amino acids: CASSLDTANYGYTF. The CDR3 DNA sequence: TGTGCCAGCAGCCTTGACACGGCTAACTATGGCTACACCTTC. This rearrangement joins TRBV5-5 to TRBJ1-2; D remains unclear. The germline gives CDR1 SGHKS, CDR2 YYEKEE (reference sequence). V shed 4 bases and J shed 0 bases, with 10 bases lying between them. The CDR3 loop spans 14 amino acids.

This clonotype showed up just a few times. This chain links TRBV2 with TRBJ1-2, with D unclear. Trimming cost V 3 bases and J 7 bases, with 12 bases left between them. CDR1 and CDR2 (germline): SNHLY, FYNNEI. CDR3 length: 13 residues. Written as DNA, the CDR3 is TGTGCCAGCAGTGAGTACGGCGTCGGTGGCTACACCTTC. It yields the protein CASSEYGVGGYTF.

The chain couples TRBV29-1 to TRBJ2-7, with 9 bases matching TRBD1. Per germline, CDR1 SQVTM and CDR2 ANQGSEA. V was clipped by 4 bases and J by 4 bases; unmatched bases: 8. This CDR3 has 14 amino acids. The CDR3 loop is CSVGLTGGAYEQYF. The CDR3 DNA reads TGCAGCGTTGGCCTCACAGGGGGCGCTTACGAGCAGTACTTC.

In its sample, this clonotype was seen many times. The rearrangement uses TRBV12-3 or TRBV12-4 and TRBJ2-7, with D possibly matching TRBD1 (6 bases). The CDR3 has 15 amino acids. V shed 1 base and J shed 7 bases, with 17 bases lying between them. The CDR3 is CASSLGVQGLGEQYF. CDR3 DNA: TGTGCCAGCAGTTTAGGTGTCCAGGGGTTGGGTGAGCAGTACTTC.

The CDR3 bases are TGTGCCAGCAGACCCTTAGTCGCGGGGGGGCGAGTTGGGGGCTATGGCTACACCTTC. Its protein product is CASRPLVAGGRVGGYGYTF. This chain connects TRBV12-3 or TRBV12-4 to TRBJ1-2, with D tentatively TRBD1 (6 bases). V lost 6 bases to trimming and J lost 4 bases, with 30 bases between them. This CDR3 is built from 19 residues.

This clonotype was seen many times. The rearrangement uses TRBV20-1 and TRBJ2-3; perhaps TRBD2 as D (5 bases). Deletions cut 6 bases from V and 1 base from J, with 8 bases between. The CDR3 is 12 amino acids. Germline V CDR1 and CDR2: DFQATT, SNEGSKA (reference sequence). The CDR3 nucleotides are TGCAGTGCCGGGATCGGCACAGATACGCAGTATTTT. It translates to CSAGIGTDTQYF.

This clonotype was observed at least ten times. The rearrangement joins TRBV18 to TRBJ1-1; D gene ambiguous. The CDR3 has 13 amino acids. Germline loops: CDR1 KGHSH, CDR2 LQKENI. Trimming pared 2 bases from V and 0 bases from J, leaving 4 bases between. The CDR3 region has the DNA TGTGCCAGCTCACCAGACATGAACACTGAAGCTTTCTTT. Amino acid sequence: CASSPDMNTEAFF.

This clonotype has ten or more counts. The chain combines TRBV12-3 or TRBV12-4 with TRBJ2-3; D possibly corresponds to TRBD2 (6 bases). Trimming took off 6 bases at V and 0 bases at J, with 13 bases between the two ends. The CDR3 consists of 15 residues. The CDR3 loop reads CASRRTTRSTDTQYF. In DNA, the CDR3 is TGTGCCAGCAGACGAACGACTAGAAGCACAGATACGCAGTATTTT.

This clonotype was found many times. J is TRBJ2-5 and V is TRBV2; tentatively, D is TRBD1 (5 bases). The CDR3 sequence is 12 residues long. With 5 bases removed from V and 5 bases from J, the gap between germline ends came to 9 bases. Germline V gene sequence: CDR1 SNHLY, CDR2 FYNNEI. The CDR3 is CASSLGAETQYF. The CDR3, as DNA: TGTGCCAGCAGTTTAGGGGCGGAGACCCAGTACTTC.

This clonotype was counted ten times or more. The chain couples TRBV19 to TRBJ2-5, with 14 bases that match TRBD2. Trimming took 3 bases from V and 5 from J; bases not matched to a gene: 8. This CDR3 has 17 residues. Germline V gene sequence: CDR1 LNHDA, CDR2 SQIVND (reference sequence). The CDR3 sequence is CASSIRPGTSGSETQYF. CDR3 sequence (DNA): TGTGCCAGTAGTATCCGTCCCGGGACTAGCGGGAGCGAGACCCAGTACTTC.

This clonotype was picked up many times. The chain carries TRBV6-1 and TRBJ2-7; 9 positions match TRBD1. This CDR3 has 15 amino acids. V dropped 5 bases and J dropped 4; count of bases not matched to a gene: 9. Germline assignment: CDR1 MNHNS and CDR2 SASEGT. This CDR3 is CASSSPTGGRYEQYF. As DNA, the CDR3 is TGTGCCAGCAGTTCCCCGACAGGGGGAAGGTACGAGCAGTACTTC.

V gene TRBV7-2 combines with J gene TRBJ2-7; TRBD1 agrees at 8 bases. The length of the CDR3 is 15 residues. Germline V gene data show CDR1 as SGHTA and CDR2 as FQGNSA. After removal of 0 bases from V and 1 base from J, the junction contained 2 bases not matched to a gene. This chain's CDR3 is CASSLAWDRSYEQYF. The DNA for the CDR3 is TGTGCCAGCAGCTTAGCATGGGACAGGTCCTACGAGCAGTACTTC.

This clonotype was counted many times. The J gene is TRBJ2-7, the V gene TRBV28; D gene ambiguous. The V end was cut by 1 base, the J end by 4 bases, with 5 bases between. There are 12 residues in the CDR3. The germline CDR1 and CDR2 sequences are MDHEN and SYDVKM. CDR3 DNA sequence: TGTGCCAGCAGTTTATACAGATACGAGCAGTACTTC. Translation: CASSLYRYEQYF.

This clonotype has a single count. Here the CDR3 reads CASSLVGGTGTQGFPFF. The DNA of the CDR3 is TGTGCCAGCAGCTTAGTCGGGGGGACCGGGACCCAGGGCTTTCCTTTCTTT. V gene TRBV11-2 combines with J gene TRBJ1-1; D perhaps matches TRBD1 (5 bases). The CDR3 loop spans 17 amino acids. The germline V gene encodes CDR1 SGHAT and CDR2 FQNNGV. Trimming cost V 1 base and J 12 bases, with 27 bases left between them.